A single sample is the source of the 6 T cell receptor beta chains below, sequenced in a study of T cells in Graves' hyperthyroidism and ophthalmopathy. Using RNA transcripts as the source, TCR beta CDR3 regions were amplified. When the TCR CDR3 underwent first-round RT-PCR, the HTBI primer set was used. MiXCR, run by TCRdb on the multiplex PCR reads, gives a single entry per CDR3 protein. The top ten hold around a quarter of the sample, which has a few hundred thousand distinct CDR3 sequences, 15% to 18% seen once. The sequenced material came from blood. Every receptor here comes from a woman under 30 with Graves' hyperthyroidism that later progressed to Graves' ophthalmopathy.

This clonotype was observed many times. The V call is TRBV28, the J call TRBJ1-2; a possible D gene is TRBD1 (6 bases). Trimming pared 3 bases from V and 9 bases from J, leaving 8 bases between. The CDR3 extends over 11 amino acids. Per the germline V gene, CDR1 is MDHEN and CDR2 is SYDVKM. The DNA for the CDR3 is TGTGCCAGCAGTTTCCAGGGGCGCTACACCTTC. Translated: CASSFQGRYTF.

This CDR3 is CASSALSGSSYNEQYF. In nucleotides, the CDR3 is TGTGCCAGCAGTGCCCTTAGCGGGAGTTCATACAATGAGCAGTACTTC. The V call is TRBV25-1, the J call TRBJ2-1, with 9 bases aligning to TRBD2. The J call may be wrong; the DNA end is better matched by TRBJ2-7. CDR1 MGHDK and CDR2 SYGVNS come from the germline V gene. The CDR3 is made up of 16 amino acids.

This clonotype was seen many times. This sequence joins TRBV28 and TRBJ1-6; maybe TRBD1 (5 bases). Germline loops: CDR1 MDHEN, CDR2 SYDVKM. This CDR3 contains 16 residues. Deletions cut 3 bases from V and 4 bases from J, with 13 bases between. CDR3 sequence (DNA): TGTGCCAGCAGTTTCTTGGGGCAAGGGTATAATTCACCCCTCCACTTT. It encodes CASSFLGQGYNSPLHF.

This clonotype occurred a few times. The chain links TRBV20-1 to TRBJ1-5; possibly TRBD1 for D (5 bases). The germline CDR1 and CDR2 sequences are DFQATT and SNEGSKA (reference sequence). With 1 base removed from V and 0 bases from J, the gap between germline ends came to 13 bases. The CDR3 length is 16 residues. The chain's CDR3 is CSARAVSGHSNQPQHF. DNA of the CDR3: TGCAGTGCTAGAGCGGTATCGGGGCATAGCAATCAGCCCCAGCATTTT.

This clonotype has ten or more counts. V and J are TRBV2 and TRBJ2-7; 7 bases line up with TRBD2. The CDR3 has 14 amino acids. Germline CDR1 is SNHLY and CDR2 is FYNNEI. J lost 0 bases, V lost 8 bases, and 7 bases had no gene match. The CDR3 spells CASGRGRSSYEQYF. The DNA for the CDR3 is TGTGCCAGCGGGCGGGGGAGGAGCTCCTACGAGCAGTACTTC.

The chain combines TRBV7-8 with TRBJ2-5, with D perhaps TRBD1 or TRBD2 (7 bases each). The germline CDR1 and CDR2 sequences are SGHVS and FQNEAQ. The ends were cut back, 5 bases at V and 3 bases at J, with 16 bases in the middle. The CDR3 sequence is 15 residues long. CDR3 in DNA: TGTGCCAGCAGCCCCCAGGGGGGGTTCGAAGAGACCCAGTACTTC. Its translation is CASSPQGGFEETQYF.